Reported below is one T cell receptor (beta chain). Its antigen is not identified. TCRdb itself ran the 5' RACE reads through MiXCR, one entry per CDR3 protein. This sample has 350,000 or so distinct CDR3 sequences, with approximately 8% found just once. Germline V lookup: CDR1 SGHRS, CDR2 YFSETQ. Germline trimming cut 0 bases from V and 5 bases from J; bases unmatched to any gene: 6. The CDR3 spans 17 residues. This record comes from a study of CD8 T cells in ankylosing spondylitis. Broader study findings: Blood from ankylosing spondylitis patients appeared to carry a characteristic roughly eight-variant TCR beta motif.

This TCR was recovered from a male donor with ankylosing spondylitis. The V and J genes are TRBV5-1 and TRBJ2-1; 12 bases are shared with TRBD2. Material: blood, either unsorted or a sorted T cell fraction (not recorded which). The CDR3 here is CASSLVLAGGPHNEQFF. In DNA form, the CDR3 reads TGCGCCAGCAGCTTGGTTCTAGCGGGAGGGCCTCACAATGAGCAGTTCTTC.